This T cell receptor (beta chain) was profiled in a study of brain T cells in children with intractable seizures. Points on this clone: Antigen specificity is unknown.

The protocol was immunoSEQ multiplex PCR, while the TCRdb copy is restricted to in-frame clones and leaves out a portion. Among 300,000 to 400,000 clones listed, about 93% were seen once. Whole-study findings and limits: Clones missing pre-surgery may reflect undersampling of that blood sample. Patients' HCMV serostatus was unknown; virus specificity rests on CDR3 similarity alone.

Time point noted: blood from clinic visit 5 months post-surgery; TSC patient then seizure free. The sequenced cases were selected for having the highest brain T cell transcript signatures. Patients received at least one anti-epileptic drug before surgery. The CDR3 sequence is 17 residues long. V was clipped by 6 bases and J by 0 bases; unmatched bases: 12. Germline assignment: CDR1 MGHRA and CDR2 YSYEKL. The rearrangement links TRBV4-1 to TRBJ1-1, with 8 bases fitting TRBD1. The source is a boy in the first two years of life with tuberous sclerosis and intractable seizures. The sequenced sample was peripheral blood, obtained 4 to 5 months after surgery. CDR3 amino acids: CASRPQGAAFMNTEAFF. Here the CDR3 DNA reads TGCGCCAGCAGGCCGCAGGGGGCTGCCTTCATGAACACTGAAGCTTTCTTT.